The 6 T cell receptor beta chains presented below share a single source sample, sequenced in a study of beta chain features in type 1 diabetes. cDNA synthesis used the whole RNA isolate, giving expressed TCRB sequences. The data were produced by immunoSEQ multiplex PCR, yet TCRdb's version contains in-frame clones alone and is incomplete. The sample gives under 450,000 clones, roughly 14% of which show up once; approximately 0.038% is in the top ten. Sequences were obtained from naive CD4+ T cells from blood. The receptors come from a man aged 25 to 40 in good health.

This chain connects TRBV4-3 to TRBJ2-5; D is possibly TRBD1 or TRBD2 (5 bases each). Trimming stripped 0 bases from V and 5 bases from J, with 19 bases between. Germline V gives CDR1 LGHNA, CDR2 YSLEER. This CDR3 region has 17 residues. The CDR3 sequence: CASSQEVMGTARETQYF. For the CDR3, the DNA is TGCGCCAGCAGCCAAGAAGTAATGGGGACGGCTCGGGAGACCCAGTACTTC.

Many counts were recorded for this clone. This specimen includes other DNA sequences encoding the same CDR3. V usage is TRBV10-3 and J usage is TRBJ2-6, with no clear D. This CDR3 comprises 14 residues. V shed 4 bases and J shed 2 bases, with 6 bases lying between them. CDR1 and CDR2 from the germline V gene are ENHRY and SYGVKD. The DNA of the CDR3 is TGTGCCATCAGTGGGGGAACTGGGGCCAACGTCCTGACTTTC. It encodes CAISGGTGANVLTF.

In this sample, this clone turned up a few times. The CDR3 loop is CASSPGRGSGAGVPDTQYF. CDR3 nucleotides: TGTGCCAGCAGCCCCGGACGGGGGAGCGGGGCCGGAGTGCCAGATACGCAGTATTTT. The chain combines TRBV7-2 with TRBJ2-3; 7 nucleotides match TRBD2. There are 19 residues in the CDR3. Germline assignment: CDR1 SGHTA and CDR2 FQGNSA. V lost 5 bases, J lost 4 bases, and 21 bases stayed unmatched.

The genes are TRBV7-6 and TRBJ2-7, with D perhaps assigned TRBD1 or TRBD2 (5 bases each). V was pared by 4 bases and J by 5 bases, with 12 bases between. The CDR3 runs to 13 residues. Germline-derived CDR1 and CDR2 are SGHVS and FNYEAQ. The CDR3 sequence is CASSSSGRDEQYF. The CDR3 DNA is TGTGCCAGCAGCTCCTCGGGACGGGACGAGCAGTACTTC. Complete variable domain (other parts from reference TRBV7-6 and TRBJ2-7): GAGVSQSPRYKVTKRGQDVALRCDPISGHVSLYWYRQALGQGPEFLTYFNYEAQQDKSGLPNDRFSAERPEGSISTLTIQRTEQRDSAMYRCASSSSGRDEQYFGPGTRLTVT.

The chain employs TRBV4-3 and TRBJ1-1; no definite D call. The V and J ends lost 1 base and 0 bases respectively, with 6 bases between them. The V gene's germline CDR1 is LGHNA and CDR2 YSLEER. The CDR3 runs 14 residues. CDR3 sequence: CASSQADLNTEAFF. The DNA for the CDR3 is TGCGCCAGCAGCCAAGCAGACTTGAACACTGAAGCTTTCTTT.

There are a few counts of this clone. V is TRBV7-9 and J is TRBJ2-2; the D is unclear. Germline-derived CDR1 and CDR2 are SEHNR and FQNEAQ (reference sequence). V was clipped by 5 bases and J by 6 bases, with 13 bases between them. The CDR3 is 14 residues long. The DNA for the CDR3 is TGTGCCAGCAGCCCCCGGAGTAACCCCGGGGAGCTGTTTTTT. Its translation is CASSPRSNPGELFF.